These 22 T cell receptor beta chains share one sample of origin, sequenced in a study of technical replicates of blood from four donors. Profiled with immunoSEQ multiplex PCR; TCRdb holds only in-frame clones, not every one. The sample yields around 68,000 clones, roughly 97% seen once. Material for sequencing was T cells isolated from PBMCs. These TCRs come from a human donor in good health.

V is TRBV19 and J is TRBJ2-3, with TRBD1 as a possible D gene (6 bases). The CDR3 extends over 13 amino acids. Germline V lookup: CDR1 LNHDA, CDR2 SQIVND (reference sequence). The V gene lost 4 bases and the J gene lost 2 bases, with 7 bases spanning the gap. The CDR3 coding sequence is TGTGCCAGTAGTACAGGGGTCACAGATACGCAGTATTTT. It yields the protein CASSTGVTDTQYF.

This clone was seen only once. V and J are TRBV11-3 and TRBJ2-7; D unclear. Per germline, CDR1 SGHNT and CDR2 YENEEA. CDR3 size: 12 residues. The ends were cut back, 0 bases at V and 3 bases at J, with 3 bases in the middle. CDR3: CASSLDNYEQYF. For the CDR3, the DNA is TGTGCCAGCAGCTTAGACAACTACGAGCAGTACTTC.

The gene calls are TRBV7-6 and TRBJ1-1, with TRBD1 identical over 7 bases. CDR1 SGHVS and CDR2 FNYEAQ come from the germline V gene. The CDR3 totals 15 residues. Losses at the gene ends were 5 bases for V and 3 bases for J; bases not matched to a gene: 9. Here the CDR3 DNA reads TGTGCCAGCAGCCCGGAGGGGGCGCCTCACACTGAAGCTTTCTTT. This codes for CASSPEGAPHTEAFF.

The rearrangement joins TRBV13 to TRBJ2-7, with 7 positions matching TRBD1. Germline V gives CDR1 PRHDT, CDR2 FYEKMQ (reference sequence). This CDR3 has 15 amino acids. J lost 2 bases, V lost 5 bases, and 9 bases had no gene match. CDR3 sequence: CASSTRTGDPYEQYF. In DNA, the CDR3 is TGTGCCAGCAGCACCCGGACAGGCGACCCCTACGAGCAGTACTTC.

Here the CDR3 DNA reads TGCAGCGTGGAGCGAGGGGGACAGGGTACAGGCGAGCAGTACTTC. Translation: CSVERGGQGTGEQYF. V usage is TRBV29-1 and J usage is TRBJ2-7, with 9 bases identical to TRBD1. Per germline, CDR1 SQVTM and CDR2 ANQGSEA. The CDR3 contains 15 residues. After removal of 6 bases from V and 6 bases from J, the junction contained 15 bases not matched to a gene.

The J gene is TRBJ2-3, the V gene TRBV6-1; TRBD2 matches 8 bases. Germline V lookup: CDR1 MNHNS, CDR2 SASEGT. V was pared by 2 bases and J by 5 bases, with 6 bases of the junction left unmatched. This CDR3 contains 15 residues. This CDR3 reads CASSERSGSLDTQYF. CDR3 sequence (DNA): TGTGCCAGCAGTGAAAGAAGCGGGAGCTTAGATACGCAGTATTTT.

The chain joins TRBV19 to TRBJ1-1; D is ambiguous. The CDR3 sequence is 15 residues long. The germline V and J ends were trimmed by 1 base and 0 bases, with 9 bases remaining between them. Germline CDR1 LNHDA, CDR2 SQIVND (reference sequence). CDR3 residues: CASSIGASMNTEAFF. The CDR3 DNA reads TGTGCCAGTAGTATAGGGGCCAGCATGAACACTGAAGCTTTCTTT.

The CDR3 DNA is TGCGCCAGCAGCCAATATTTTCCAGGGGGCTCCTACGAGCAGTACTTC. Translating it yields CASSQYFPGGSYEQYF. The chain employs TRBV4-1 and TRBJ2-7; 7 nucleotides agree with TRBD1. Germline V gene data show CDR1 as MGHRA and CDR2 as YSYEKL. The CDR3 length is 16 residues. V shed 2 bases and J 0 bases; nucleotides not matched to a gene: 7.

The gene calls are TRBV4-1 and TRBJ2-1; 7 nucleotides match TRBD2. With V trimmed by 3 bases and J by 4 bases, 18 bases remained unmatched. Germline loops: CDR1 MGHRA, CDR2 YSYEKL. The CDR3 contains 19 residues. CDR3 amino acids: CASSHDLSLSGSDYNEQFF. The CDR3 nucleotides read TGCGCCAGCAGCCACGACCTCTCCCTTAGCGGGTCAGATTACAATGAGCAGTTCTTC.

The V gene is TRBV5-6, the J gene TRBJ2-7; D perhaps matches TRBD1 (6 bases). Germline V gives CDR1 SGHDT, CDR2 YYEEEE. V was cut by 2 bases and J by 5 bases, with 8 bases left in between. The CDR3 extends over 12 amino acids. CDR3 coding DNA: TGTGCCAGCAGCTTACAGGGTCACGAGCAGTACTTC. It encodes CASSLQGHEQYF.

The chain joins TRBV11-2 to TRBJ2-1, with D unresolved. The CDR3 spans 13 residues. The germline CDR1 and CDR2 sequences are SGHAT and FQNNGV. Trimming left V 5 bases short and J 8 bases short, with 13 bases between. CDR3 residues: CASSPVLYDEQFF. CDR3 nucleotides: TGTGCCAGCAGCCCGGTACTATACGATGAGCAGTTCTTC.

This clone was recorded once. The gene calls are TRBV7-7 and TRBJ2-5; unclear D gene. Trimming removed 2 bases at V and 4 bases at J, with 11 bases between. Germline values: CDR1 SSHAT, CDR2 FNYEAQ (reference sequence). The CDR3 spans 14 residues. CDR3 region: CASSLLEARETQYF. The DNA of the CDR3 is TGTGCCAGCAGCTTACTTGAGGCCAGAGAGACCCAGTACTTC.

V and J are TRBV27 and TRBJ2-1; tentative D call: TRBD2 (5 bases). Trimming removed 6 bases from V and 1 base from J, with 16 bases in between. The CDR3 is 16 residues long. Germline values: CDR1 MNHEY, CDR2 SMNVEV (reference sequence). DNA of the CDR3: TGTGCCAGCAGCCCTTTTGGCGGGCCTTCCTACAATGAGCAGTTCTTC. Translated, it gives CASSPFGGPSYNEQFF.

The chain links TRBV9 to TRBJ2-7; D call uncertain. Germline V gene sequence: CDR1 SGDLS, CDR2 YYNGEE. The length of the CDR3 is 15 residues. Trimming pared 0 bases from V and 0 bases from J, leaving 10 bases between. The CDR3 bases are TGTGCCAGCAGCGTAGAGGTCGGGTTCTCCTACGAGCAGTACTTC. It specifies CASSVEVGFSYEQYF.

The chain combines TRBV5-8 with TRBJ2-5, with D unresolved. The germline gives CDR1 SGHTS, CDR2 YDEGEE. The CDR3 runs to 15 residues. V shed 4 bases and J shed 5 bases, with 18 bases lying between them. The CDR3 spells CASSPHLVHVETQYF. The CDR3 nucleotides read TGTGCCAGCAGCCCCCATCTAGTCCATGTGGAGACCCAGTACTTC.

This clone was seen only once. The chain is built from TRBV20-1 and TRBJ2-3, with a weak D call TRBD2 (5 bases). Trimming took off 7 bases at V and 2 bases at J, with 7 bases between the two ends. This CDR3 spans 11 amino acids. The germline V gene has CDR1 DFQATT and CDR2 SNEGSKA (reference sequence). The CDR3 coding sequence is TGCAGTGTCGGGATCACAGATACGCAGTATTTT. This encodes CSVGITDTQYF.

This clone was seen just once. The rearrangement links TRBV10-3 to TRBJ1-5; TRBD1 might be the D (5 bases). The CDR3 loop spans 12 amino acids. With 10 bases removed from V and 6 bases from J, the gap between germline ends came to 13 bases. Germline CDR1 and CDR2: ENHRY and SYGVKD. The CDR3 DNA sequence: TGTGCCACTACAAGCGGGGCTCAGCCCCAGCATTTT. This codes for CATTSGAQPQHF.

The gene calls are TRBV6-5 and TRBJ2-7, with 13 nucleotides matching TRBD2. The CDR3 is made up of 15 amino acids. V lost 5 bases to trimming and J lost 3 bases; unmatched junction nucleotides: 4. Per germline, CDR1 MNHEY and CDR2 SVGAGI. In DNA, the CDR3 is TGTGCCAGCAGTCGGACTAGCGGGAGTAGCTACGAGCAGTACTTC. Translation gives CASSRTSGSSYEQYF.

The chain uses TRBV6-6 and TRBJ1-1; D is unclear. This CDR3 region has 13 residues. Germline V CDR1 and CDR2: MNHNY, SVGAGI (reference sequence). Trimming pared 3 bases from V and 1 base from J, leaving 6 bases between. Here the CDR3 DNA reads TGTGCCAGCAGTTATACACAGAACACTGAAGCTTTCTTT. Translation: CASSYTQNTEAFF.

The CDR3 reads CASSETGVGITEAFF. The CDR3 nucleotides are TGTGCCAGCAGTGAAACAGGGGTGGGAATCACTGAAGCTTTCTTT. The V and J genes are TRBV6-1 and TRBJ1-1, with 7 bases lining up with TRBD1. Per germline, CDR1 MNHNS and CDR2 SASEGT. V gave up 2 bases and J gave up 4 bases; unmatched junction bases: 7. The CDR3 runs 15 residues.

V gene TRBV28 combines with J gene TRBJ2-3; D may be TRBD2 (6 bases). Germline V gene sequence: CDR1 MDHEN, CDR2 SYDVKM. The V end lost 5 bases, the J end lost 3 bases, and 12 bases lay between the germline ends. CDR3 length: 14 amino acids. This CDR3 is CASSIEGTTDTQYF. CDR3 nucleotides: TGTGCCAGCAGTATAGAGGGGACTACAGATACGCAGTATTTT.

The chain couples TRBV4-1 to TRBJ2-5; 11 bases fit TRBD2. CDR3 size: 17 residues. In germline, CDR1 is MGHRA, CDR2 YSYEKL. The J segment lost 1 base and the V segment lost 0 bases, leaving 4 bases of the junction unmatched. The CDR3 protein is CASSQDMTSGIQETQYF. The CDR3 DNA sequence: TGCGCCAGCAGCCAAGATATGACTAGCGGGATCCAAGAGACCCAGTACTTC.